This is a list of T cell receptor beta chains from one sample in a study of spatial heterogeneity in lung cancer. TCRdb re-called the 5' RACE reads through MiXCR, storing one row per CDR3 protein. The sample lists 39,000 or so distinct CDR3 sequences, 7.5% occurring once. The sequencing here drew on PBMCs, taken at surgery. These TCRs come from a male donor with early-stage non-small cell lung cancer. CDR3s include the opening cysteine and the closing phenylalanine or tryptophan. D genes are given only for firm matches. Rows may omit the clone size; those that give it use once, few, many or a size class.

DNA	CDR3	J	D	size	V
TGCAGTGCTCAAGGCCTGGTGTCGGGGACCCAGTACTTC	CSAQGLVSGTQYF	TRBJ2-5	NA	few	TRBV20-1
TGCAGCGTCCAAAACGCGGACAGGGGTTACTGGGGCACTGAAGCTTTCTTT	CSVQNADRGYWGTEAFF	TRBJ1-1	TRBD1	medium-sized	TRBV29-1
TGTGCCAGCAGCTCTCCCGGAGGTACGCAGTATTTT	CASSSPGGTQYF	TRBJ2-3	NA	once	TRBV7-2
TGTGCCAGCAGCTCCCAATCTGGGGCCAACGTCCTGACTTTC	CASSSQSGANVLTF	TRBJ2-6	NA	many	TRBV5-6
TGTGCCAGTGGGCCTTCAGGGGGTAGTCAGCCCCAGCATTTT	CASGPSGGSQPQHF	TRBJ1-5	TRBD1	many	TRBV27
TGTGCCAGCAGGGCTAGCGTGGTGAAAAACATTCAGTACTTC	CASRASVVKNIQYF	TRBJ2-4	NA	NA	TRBV2
TGCAGTGCTAGCGCTTATGGGGCCAACGTCCTGACTTTC	CSASAYGANVLTF	TRBJ2-6	NA	many	TRBV20-1
TGTGCCATCATCGGGGGGCGCAATGAGCAGTTCTTC	CAIIGGRNEQFF	TRBJ2-1	NA	NA	TRBV12-3/TRBV12-4
TGTGCCAGCAGTGCCCCAGGCAAGGGGTATGGCTACACCTTC	CASSAPGKGYGYTF	TRBJ1-2	NA	few	TRBV27
TGCAGTGCCATCGCGTCAGATTCCCCCTCCTATGGCTACACCTTC	CSAIASDSPSYGYTF	TRBJ1-2	NA	few	TRBV20-1
TGTGCCAGCAGTTACGGACAGCCCGGGAACACTGAAGCTTTCTTT	CASSYGQPGNTEAFF	TRBJ1-1	NA	few	TRBV27
TGTGCCAGCAGTACTAGCGGCACCTACAATGAGCAGTTCTTC	CASSTSGTYNEQFF	TRBJ2-1	TRBD2	many	TRBV2
TGCAGTGCTAGTTATATGGGACTAGCTAAACTTACGCAGTATTTT	CSASYMGLAKLTQYF	TRBJ2-3	TRBD2	few	TRBV20-1
TGTGCCAGCAGTGGGAGGACAGCGAACTATGGCTACACCTTC	CASSGRTANYGYTF	TRBJ1-2	NA	few	TRBV25-1
TGCGCCAGCAGCTTGGGACAGTCTCTACTAGAGACCCAGTACTTC	CASSLGQSLLETQYF	TRBJ2-5	NA	few	TRBV5-1
TGTGCCAGCAGCGAGCTTAGTTCAAAGACCCAGTACTTC	CASSELSSKTQYF	TRBJ2-5	NA	many	TRBV7-2
TGTGCCAGCAGCCAAGATGTGACAGAACCCGGCTACACCTTC	CASSQDVTEPGYTF	TRBJ1-2	NA	few	TRBV3-1
TGTGCCTACGGGGTAGCGGGAGAAGAGACCCAGTACTTC	CAYGVAGEETQYF	TRBJ2-5	TRBD2	many	TRBV7-6
TGTGCCAGCAGCGGGGACGGTAACTATGGCTACACCTTC	CASSGDGNYGYTF	TRBJ1-2	NA	many	TRBV5-6
TGTGCCAGCCGGAGGAGCTTGTTCTCCTACAATGAGCAGTTCTTC	CASRRSLFSYNEQFF	TRBJ2-1	NA	many	TRBV6-2/TRBV6-3
TGTGCCAGCAGCCTCCGACGCACAACTAATGAAAAACTGTTTTTT	CASSLRRTTNEKLFF	TRBJ1-4	NA	few	TRBV2
TGTGCCAGCAGTGAAGCGTTAGACAGGGTTGGCTACACCTTC	CASSEALDRVGYTF	TRBJ1-2	TRBD1	few	TRBV6-1
TGTGCCAGCAAACGGGGAGCTGGAAACACCATATATTTT	CASKRGAGNTIYF	TRBJ1-3	NA	many	TRBV12-3/TRBV12-4
TGTGCCAGCAGGGGACAGACTAACTATGGCTACACCTTC	CASRGQTNYGYTF	TRBJ1-2	TRBD1	NA	TRBV7-2
TGTGCCAGCAGTCGCCCGACCTACAATGAGCAGTTCTTC	CASSRPTYNEQFF	TRBJ2-1	NA	many	TRBV6-2/TRBV6-3
TGTGCCTGGAGCGCCGACAGGGGATTCGCTGAAGCTTTCTTT	CAWSADRGFAEAFF	TRBJ1-1	TRBD1	NA	TRBV30
TGTGCCAGCAGCCCCGACAGTCCTAATGGCTACACCTTC	CASSPDSPNGYTF	TRBJ1-2	NA	many	TRBV6-5
TGTGCCAGCAGCAGGGGGGACAGAACGAACACTGAAGCTTTCTTT	CASSRGDRTNTEAFF	TRBJ1-1	TRBD1	many	TRBV6-5
TGTGCCAGCAGCTTTGGGACAGGGAATTTCAATGAGCAGTTCTTC	CASSFGTGNFNEQFF	TRBJ2-1	TRBD1	NA	TRBV27
TGTGCCAGCAGTTTAGACAGGGGGATCTACGAGCAGTACTTC	CASSLDRGIYEQYF	TRBJ2-7	TRBD1	NA	TRBV27
TGTGCCAGCACCTTGACAGGGCACGAGCAGTACTTC	CASTLTGHEQYF	TRBJ2-7	TRBD1	NA	TRBV6-2/TRBV6-3
TGTGCCAGTACTTTTGCAGCGTTCTCCTACAATGAGCAGTTCTTC	CASTFAAFSYNEQFF	TRBJ2-1	NA	many	TRBV19
TGCAGCGTTGACGGGGATGATGGCTACACCTTC	CSVDGDDGYTF	TRBJ1-2	NA	many	TRBV29-1
TGTGCCAGCAGCTCCAGCCGGGGGGAGACCCAGTACTTC	CASSSSRGETQYF	TRBJ2-5	NA	many	TRBV12-3/TRBV12-4
TGTGCCAGCAGTTCCGGACAGGAAGAGACCCAGTACTTC	CASSSGQEETQYF	TRBJ2-5	TRBD1	many	TRBV28
TGTGCCAGCAGCCCCTCTGGTCGCACGGGTGGAAACACCATATATTTT	CASSPSGRTGGNTIYF	TRBJ1-3	NA	few	TRBV3-1
TGCAGCGTTGAAGAGGCATCCATGAACACTGAAGCTTTCTTT	CSVEEASMNTEAFF	TRBJ1-1	NA	many	TRBV29-1
TGTGCCAGCAGCGCCGGACTGCGCAATGAGCAGTTCTTC	CASSAGLRNEQFF	TRBJ2-1	NA	few	TRBV7-6
TGTGCCAGCAGCTTACAGGTCGATCAGCCCCAGCATTTT	CASSLQVDQPQHF	TRBJ1-5	NA	medium-sized	TRBV7-2
TGTGCCAGCAGCGTGGGGACTAGCGGGGTTTTAGATACGCAGTATTTT	CASSVGTSGVLDTQYF	TRBJ2-3	TRBD2	many	TRBV9
TGTGCCAGCAGTCCCGGATTGGACGCCCACCAAGAGACCCAGTACTTC	CASSPGLDAHQETQYF	TRBJ2-5	NA	many	TRBV7-9
TGTGCCAGCAGCGTAGCTACGGCGGAGACCCAGTACTTC	CASSVATAETQYF	TRBJ2-5	NA	many	TRBV9